This TCR beta chain is drawn from a study of T-cell memory formation after mild COVID-19. About the study: TCR clusters were largely donor specific. General study results and limits: Balance between CD4 and CD8 was seen in clones contracting day 15 to 85, and a CD4+ lean was seen in later expanders. CM and EM subsets held most contracting CD4+ clones; EMRA held CD8+ ones.

MiXCR, applied by TCRdb to the 5' RACE reads, yields one record per CDR3 protein. The top ten clones hold roughly a fifth of a sample with under 450,000 distinct CDR3 sequences, 20% of them seen once. This clonotype has at least ten counts. Its antigen is as yet unknown. The sample comprised PBMCs or a T cell subset sorted from them (not recorded which). The clonotype comes from a man aged 18 to 29 who had mild COVID-19 (a few samples of this study predate the infection). Cell type and time point are not known.

The CDR3: CASSPGLAGGTGELFF. CDR3 DNA sequence: TGTGCCAGCAGCCCGGGACTAGCGGGGGGGACCGGGGAGCTGTTTTTT. The chain joins TRBV2 to TRBJ2-2; TRBD2 matches 16 bases. Germline-derived CDR1 and CDR2 are SNHLY and FYNNEI. Trimming removed 6 bases from V and 5 bases from J; junction bases left unmatched: 3. The CDR3 totals 16 residues.